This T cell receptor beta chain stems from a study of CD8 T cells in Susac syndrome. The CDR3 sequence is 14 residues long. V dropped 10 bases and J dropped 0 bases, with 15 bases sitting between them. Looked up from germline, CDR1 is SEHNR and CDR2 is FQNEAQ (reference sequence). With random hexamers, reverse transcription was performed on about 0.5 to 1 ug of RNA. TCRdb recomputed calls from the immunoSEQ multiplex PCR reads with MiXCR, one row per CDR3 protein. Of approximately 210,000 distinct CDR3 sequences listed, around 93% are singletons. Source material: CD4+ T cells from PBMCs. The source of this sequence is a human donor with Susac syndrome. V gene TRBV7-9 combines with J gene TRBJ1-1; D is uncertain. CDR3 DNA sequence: TGTGCCACCCCTGTAGAGGGATTGAACACTGAAGCTTTCTTT. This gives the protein CATPVEGLNTEAFF.